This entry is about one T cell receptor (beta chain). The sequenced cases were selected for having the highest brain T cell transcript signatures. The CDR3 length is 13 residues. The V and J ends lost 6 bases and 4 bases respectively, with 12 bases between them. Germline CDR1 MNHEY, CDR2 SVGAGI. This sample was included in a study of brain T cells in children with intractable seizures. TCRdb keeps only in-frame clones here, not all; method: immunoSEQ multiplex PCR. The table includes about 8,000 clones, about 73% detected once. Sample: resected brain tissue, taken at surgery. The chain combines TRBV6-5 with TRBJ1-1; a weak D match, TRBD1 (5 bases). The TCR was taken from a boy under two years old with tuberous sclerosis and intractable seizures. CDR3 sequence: CASRFRGVTEAFF. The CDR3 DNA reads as TGTGCCAGCAGGTTCAGAGGGGTCACTGAAGCTTTCTTT.